The 25 T cell receptor beta chains listed next were all sequenced from one sample in a study of T cells in localized non-small cell lung cancer. The table came from immunoSEQ multiplex PCR; TCRdb's copy has only in-frame clones and leaves some out. Among under 95,000 clones, more than 75% were seen once, and the ten largest hold nearly 9.5%. The sample in question was peripheral blood, obtained before any cancer treatment. Receptors were obtained from a female donor older than 55 with stage I lung adenocarcinoma.

The chain has TRBV29-1 and TRBJ1-1; D is ambiguous. This CDR3 has 12 amino acids. The ends were cut back, 7 bases at V and 1 base at J, with 10 bases in the middle. CDR1 and CDR2 (germline): SQVTM, ANQGSEA. The CDR3 coding sequence is TGCAGCGCCCGACCGTCGAACACTGAAGCTTTCTTT. Its translation: CSARPSNTEAFF. The full variable domain, its missing parts supplied by reference TRBV29-1 and TRBJ1-1, is SAVISQKPSRDICQRGTSLTIQCQVDSQVTMMFWYRQQPGQSLTLIATANQGSEATYESGFVIDKFPISRPNLTFSTLTVSNMSPEDSSIYLCSARPSNTEAFFGQGTRLTVV.

The gene calls are TRBV11-2 and TRBJ1-1; D might be TRBD1 (5 bases). The CDR3 loop spans 14 amino acids. The germline V and J ends were trimmed by 4 bases and 4 bases, with 13 bases remaining between them. Germline loops: CDR1 SGHAT, CDR2 FQNNGV. CDR3 bases: TGTGCCAGCAGCTCCCAGGGTATCGGCACTGAAGCTTTCTTT. As protein: CASSSQGIGTEAFF.

The chain couples TRBV9 to TRBJ2-3; D could derive from TRBD1 or TRBD2 (5 bases each). Germline assignment: CDR1 SGDLS and CDR2 YYNGEE. This CDR3 contains 15 residues. V was trimmed by 4 bases and J by 3 bases, leaving 15 bases between them. CDR3 residues: CASSLMGERTDTQYF. The CDR3 nucleotides are TGTGCCAGCAGCCTGATGGGGGAGAGGACAGATACGCAGTATTTT.

V and J are TRBV28 and TRBJ1-3; D uncertain. Germline assignment: CDR1 MDHEN and CDR2 SYDVKM. CDR3 size: 18 residues. Trimming stripped 6 bases from V and 2 bases from J, with 23 bases between. The CDR3 sequence: CASSSQREAAPPGNTIYF. The CDR3 DNA reads as TGTGCCAGCAGCTCCCAGCGGGAGGCGGCTCCCCCTGGAAACACCATATATTTT.

The rearrangement links TRBV6-5 to TRBJ2-4; no reliable D call. The V gene lost 6 bases and the J gene lost 0 bases, with 9 bases spanning the gap. The CDR3 covers 14 residues. Germline values: CDR1 MNHEY, CDR2 SVGAGI. The CDR3 is CASRGPLAKNIQYF. For the CDR3, the DNA is TGTGCCAGCAGAGGGCCGCTAGCCAAAAACATTCAGTACTTC.

This clone was counted a single time. The V call is TRBV6-5, the J call TRBJ2-7; no definite D call. V lost 0 bases, J lost 4 bases, and 13 bases lay in between. The CDR3 totals 15 residues. Germline-derived CDR1 and CDR2 are MNHEY and SVGAGI. CDR3 region: CASSYSKDPTYEQYF. CDR3 nucleotide sequence: TGTGCCAGCAGTTACTCGAAGGATCCTACTTACGAGCAGTACTTC.

On this clone: Other DNA sequences within the sample encode an identical CDR3. The chain links TRBV5-8 to TRBJ1-3; no clear D. V was clipped by 5 bases and J by 0 bases, with 12 bases between them. The germline V gene has CDR1 SGHTS and CDR2 YDEGEE. CDR3 length: 15 residues. In DNA form, the CDR3 reads TGTGCCAGCAGTTTTGATATCCTCTCTGGAAACACCATATATTTT. Residues: CASSFDILSGNTIYF. The full variable domain, with the rest looked up from reference TRBV5-8 and TRBJ1-3, is EAGVTQSPTHLIKTRGQQATLRCSPISGHTSVYWYQQALGLGLQFLLWYDEGEERNRGNFPPRFSGRQFPNYSSELNVNALELEDSALYLCASSFDILSGNTIYFGEGSWLTVV.

The gene calls are TRBV13 and TRBJ2-2, with 11 bases fitting TRBD1. CDR1 is PRHDT, CDR2 FYEKMQ, per germline (reference sequence). CDR3 length: 17 residues. The J segment lost 4 bases and the V segment lost 5 bases, leaving 9 bases of the junction unmatched. The CDR3 here is CASSTRDRGTRTGELFF. DNA of the CDR3: TGTGCCAGCAGCACACGGGACAGGGGGACTCGCACCGGGGAGCTGTTTTTT.

The chain is built from TRBV7-2 and TRBJ2-7; perhaps D is TRBD1 or TRBD2 (5 bases each). Trimming removed 0 bases at V and 2 bases at J, with 8 bases between. CDR1 and CDR2 from the germline V gene are SGHTA and FQGNSA. The CDR3 sequence is 14 residues long. CDR3 sequence: CASSLAQGPYEQYF. The CDR3 DNA reads TGTGCCAGCAGCTTAGCGCAGGGACCCTACGAGCAGTACTTC.

J is TRBJ1-5 and V is TRBV6-5; a weak D match, TRBD1 (6 bases). Trimming removed 4 bases at V and 1 base at J, with 14 bases between. Germline lookup yields CDR1 MNHEY and CDR2 SVGAGI. The CDR3 sequence is 16 residues long. The CDR3 coding sequence is TGTGCCAGCAGTTCGCCTCTACAGGGAAGCAATCAGCCCCAGCATTTT. Translating it yields CASSSPLQGSNQPQHF.

The rearrangement links TRBV18 to TRBJ1-5; possible D gene TRBD1, 6 bases. V was shortened by 6 bases and J by 4 bases, with 10 bases between the two germline ends. The CDR3 spans 13 residues. Per germline, CDR1 KGHSH and CDR2 LQKENI. This CDR3 is CASSRGGNQPQHF. The DNA for the CDR3 is TGTGCCAGCTCCAGAGGGGGGAATCAGCCCCAGCATTTT.

As concerns this clone: The same CDR3 also results from other DNA sequences found in this sample. The CDR3 here is CASSPGTYTDTQYF. CDR3 nucleotide sequence: TGTGCCAGCAGCCCCGGGACTTACACAGATACGCAGTATTTT. The chain recombines TRBV6-1 with TRBJ2-3; TRBD2 might be the D (6 bases). The V gene lost 6 bases and the J gene lost 2 bases, with 12 bases spanning the gap. Per germline, CDR1 MNHNS and CDR2 SASEGT. This CDR3 is built from 14 residues.

The chain couples TRBV6-6 to TRBJ2-1, with TRBD2 as a possible D gene (6 bases). Between the trimmed V and J ends, which lost 7 bases and 4 bases, there was a span of 11 bases. CDR1 MNHNY and CDR2 SVGAGI come from the germline V gene (reference sequence). The CDR3 sequence is 13 residues long. CDR3 nucleotides: TGTGCCAGCACCCTGGGGGGTTACAATGAGCAGTTCTTC. This gives the protein CASTLGGYNEQFF.

In its sample, this clone was seen once. The CDR3 here is CSVESTFTDTQYF. Written as DNA, the CDR3 is TGCAGCGTTGAATCGACTTTCACAGATACGCAGTATTTT. The chain couples TRBV29-1 to TRBJ2-3; D call uncertain. The germline gives CDR1 SQVTM, CDR2 ANQGSEA. V lost 2 bases and J 2 bases, leaving 8 bases between the germline ends. The CDR3 is 13 amino acids.

The V call is TRBV30, the J call TRBJ2-1; D not resolved. This CDR3 spans 12 amino acids. CDR1 is GTSNPN, CDR2 SVGIG, per germline (reference sequence). V lost 0 bases, J lost 5 bases, and 5 bases lay in between. CDR3 in amino acids: CAWSVDDNEQFF. In DNA, the CDR3 is TGTGCCTGGAGTGTGGATGACAATGAGCAGTTCTTC.

CDR3 in amino acids: CASSPTGKDQPQHF. The CDR3 coding sequence is TGTGCCAGCTCACCAACGGGAAAGGATCAGCCCCAGCATTTT. The gene calls are TRBV18 and TRBJ1-5; D not certain. The V gene lost 2 bases and the J gene lost 5 bases, with 10 bases spanning the gap. Germline CDR1 and CDR2: KGHSH and LQKENI. This CDR3 is 14 amino acids long.

This chain joins TRBV7-2 and TRBJ2-2, with 7 bases matching TRBD2. The CDR3 runs to 16 residues. Trimming cost V 1 base and J 5 bases; bases outside gene matches: 7. The V gene's germline CDR1 is SGHTA and CDR2 FQGNSA. Here the CDR3 DNA reads TGTGCCAGCAGCTTAGGTAGCGGGCGGCGGACCGGGGAGCTGTTTTTT. Translation: CASSLGSGRRTGELFF.

This clone was seen just once. The V call is TRBV19, the J call TRBJ1-5, with 7 bases fitting TRBD1. From germline, CDR1 is LNHDA and CDR2 SQIVND (reference sequence). With V trimmed by 3 bases and J by 6 bases, 8 bases remained unmatched. The CDR3 spans 15 residues. The CDR3 bases are TGTGCCAGTAGTATTGGAAGGGGGCAAGGTCAGCCCCAGCATTTT. Protein sequence: CASSIGRGQGQPQHF.

The chain uses TRBV5-1 and TRBJ1-3, with D uncertain. The CDR3 contains 16 residues. V lost 0 bases and J lost 0, with 10 bases in between. CDR1 is SGHRS, CDR2 YFSETQ, per germline. CDR3 residues: CASSLEGITSGNTIYF. The CDR3 region has the DNA TGCGCCAGCAGCTTGGAGGGAATCACCTCTGGAAACACCATATATTTT.

This clone was recorded a few times. The rearrangement uses TRBV29-1 and TRBJ1-1, with TRBD1 identical over 8 bases. Per germline, CDR1 SQVTM and CDR2 ANQGSEA. CDR3 size: 12 residues. V lost 6 bases, J lost 1 base, and 1 base stayed unmatched. The CDR3 region has the DNA TGCAGCGTGGGGACAGGGAACACTGAAGCTTTCTTT. It yields the protein CSVGTGNTEAFF.

The rearrangement uses TRBV2 and TRBJ1-5, with D possibly TRBD1 on 5 matching bases. Trimming cost V 6 bases and J 2 bases, with 14 bases left between them. Germline CDR1 reads SNHLY; CDR2 reads FYNNEI. This CDR3 is built from 15 residues. Here the CDR3 DNA reads TGTGCCAGCAGCCGCAGGGAAACTGGCAATCAGCCCCAGCATTTT. Residues: CASSRRETGNQPQHF.

This clone was observed a few times. J is TRBJ2-1 and V is TRBV2; D possibly corresponds to TRBD2 (6 bases). The CDR3 totals 15 residues. The V gene lost 2 bases and the J gene lost 7 bases, with 15 bases spanning the gap. In germline, CDR1 is SNHLY, CDR2 FYNNEI. The CDR3, as DNA: TGTGCCAGCAGTGAATTAGCGGTCAGAGGTAATGAGCAGTTCTTC. Translated, it gives CASSELAVRGNEQFF.

The chain recombines TRBV19 with TRBJ1-2, with 7 bases matching TRBD1. The CDR3 extends over 15 amino acids. Unmatched junction bases numbered 6, after V lost 3 bases and J lost 2 bases. CDR1 and CDR2 from the germline V gene are LNHDA and SQIVND (reference sequence). CDR3 sequence: CASSIVPTGNYGYTF. The CDR3 coding sequence is TGTGCCAGTAGTATCGTTCCGACAGGGAACTATGGCTACACCTTC. Based on the CDR3 plus reference TRBV19 and TRBJ1-2, the full variable domain is DGGITQSPKYLFRKEGQNVTLSCEQNLNHDAMYWYRQDPGQGLRLIYYSQIVNDFQKGDIAEGYSVSREKKESFPLTVTSAQKNPTAFYLCASSIVPTGNYGYTFGSGTRLTVV.

The CDR3 sequence: CASRPGGTSGILGPDTQYF. The DNA for the CDR3 is TGTGCCAGCAGGCCCGGGGGGACTAGCGGTATCCTAGGGCCAGATACGCAGTATTTT. V is TRBV7-2 and J is TRBJ2-3, with 11 bases fitting TRBD2. V trimming: 6 bases; J trimming: 4 bases; junction bases outside the gene matches: 18. Looked up from germline, CDR1 is SGHTA and CDR2 is FQGNSA. CDR3 size: 19 residues.

The chain recombines TRBV6-1 with TRBJ2-6, with D possibly TRBD1 on 6 matching bases. Germline CDR1 MNHNS, CDR2 SASEGT. The CDR3 is made up of 15 amino acids. The V end lost 4 bases, the J end lost 4 bases, and 11 bases lay between the germline ends. CDR3 region: CASSGRQVGANVLTF. CDR3 coding DNA: TGTGCCAGCAGTGGTCGACAGGTAGGGGCCAACGTCCTGACTTTC.